This is a list of T cell receptor beta chains from one sample in a study of T-cell reconstitution after alpha-beta-depleted transplantation in children. Using its own MiXCR run on the PCR reads, TCRdb lists one record per CDR3 protein. This table has roughly 610,000 distinct CDR3 sequences, under 12% appearing once. Material: PBMCs from the stem cell graft donor, obtained from the stem cell graft. These receptors were obtained from a human donor who donated a stem cell graft to a child with acute myeloid leukemia. Both conserved end residues are trimmed from each CDR3. The order of the fields is V gene, D gene, CDR3 protein. A D gene is named only where the DNA matches it firmly.

TRBV7-2	TRBD2	ASSLARGLAVYEQY
TRBV5-1	-	ASSPGRDTYNSPLH
TRBV11-1	TRBD2	ATARIAGADTQY
TRBV6-2/TRBV6-3	TRBD2	ASSSWTSGYEQY
TRBV20-1	TRBD1	SARGGTGLNTGELF
TRBV20-1	TRBD2	SARDWTSGVQETQY
TRBV29-1	-	SVAGGRTDTQY
TRBV7-6	-	ASSQPRRGGNEQY
TRBV12-3/TRBV12-4	TRBD1	ASTALDRGDYGYT
TRBV15	-	ATSKENSPLH
TRBV29-1	-	SVVVGANEKLF
TRBV6-2/TRBV6-3	-	ASSYRQGPTDTQY
TRBV20-1	-	SARVGSEKLF
TRBV3-1	-	ASSQRLDSTQY
TRBV7-9	-	ASSLYGGAYEQY
TRBV27	TRBD1	ASSTTGSRNQPQH
TRBV7-6	TRBD2	ASSTLAEEAYNEQF
TRBV20-1	TRBD1	SAREQGLNTEGF
TRBV28	-	ASSRQTGYNSPLH
TRBV29-1	TRBD2	SVRTSGGTYEQY
TRBV12-3/TRBV12-4	-	ASSFAGSLTEAF
TRBV28	-	ASSLAGGGKLF
TRBV20-1	TRBD2	SARDLAVAGATDTQY
TRBV12-5	-	ASGPGTNEQF
TRBV6-2/TRBV6-3	-	ASSYSDPQQQY
TRBV29-1	-	SVAGIETQY
TRBV27	-	ASRGNMNTEAF
TRBV7-3	-	ASSLLQSNSPLH
TRBV20-1	TRBD2	SARDLRGLAVYEQY
TRBV29-1	TRBD2	SVASGGLGDTQY
TRBV20-1	TRBD1	SAHDRGHSEKLF
TRBV28	-	ASSSRRYEQY
TRBV20-1	-	SARTTRGRETGQPQH
TRBV12-3/TRBV12-4	-	ASSPIGTGELF
TRBV5-1	TRBD2	ASSLPGTSVSYEQY
TRBV29-1	TRBD1	SAGTAEYEQY
TRBV29-1	TRBD2	SVRGGLAYEQF
TRBV20-1	-	SAWTASYEQY
TRBV29-1	TRBD2	SVLLYRLAGTGELF
TRBV5-1	TRBD2	ASSHTSGRYEQY